A selection of T cell receptor beta chains follows, all from one sample in a study of T cells in Graves' hyperthyroidism and ophthalmopathy. TCRdb itself ran the multiplex PCR reads through MiXCR, one entry per CDR3 protein. The sample includes about 510,000 distinct CDR3 sequences, 14% of them seen just once. Sequencing used blood. The receptors were gathered from a woman aged 40 to 50 with Graves' hyperthyroidism. CDR3s include the opening cysteine and the closing phenylalanine or tryptophan. The order of the fields is V gene, clone size, D gene, J gene, CDR3 DNA, CDR3 protein. A D gene is named only where the DNA matches it firmly. Clone size appears in some rows only: once, few, many, or a class for an expanded clone.

TRBV24-1,many,TRBD1,TRBJ1-1,TGTGCCACCAGTGATCCCGGGACAGGCGAAGCTTTCTTT,CATSDPGTGEAFF
TRBV2,many,TRBD2,TRBJ2-2,TGTGCCAGCCACCTCACCCCGGGACTAGCTAGCGGGGAGCTGTTTTTT,CASHLTPGLASGELFF
TRBV7-2,many,-,TRBJ2-2,TGTGCCAGCAGCTTACGGGAAGGGGGAACCGGGGAGCTGTTTTTT,CASSLREGGTGELFF
TRBV28,many,-,TRBJ2-3,TGTGCCATCATACAATCCGGGCGAACCCTCACAGATACGCAGTATTTT,CAIIQSGRTLTDTQYF
TRBV11-2,many,-,TRBJ1-1,TGTGCCAGCAGCTTCACAGTTTTGAACACTGAAGCTTTCTTT,CASSFTVLNTEAFF
TRBV2,many,-,TRBJ2-3,TGTGCCAGCAGTTACCAAAGCGGGAGCACAGATACGCAGTATTTT,CASSYQSGSTDTQYF
TRBV10-3,few,TRBD1,TRBJ2-1,TGTGCCATCAGCGGGGGGGGGACAGGGGGGCGAAGCGGGAATCCTAATGAGCAGTTCTTC,CAISGGGTGGRSGNPNEQFF
TRBV5-4,few,-,TRBJ1-1,TGTGCCAGCAGCTTGAAAGGCAGGAAGGACACTGAAGCTTTCTTT,CASSLKGRKDTEAFF
TRBV28,many,TRBD2,TRBJ2-7,TGTGCCAGCACTACCTGGACTAGCGGCATTTACGAGCAGTACTTC,CASTTWTSGIYEQYF
TRBV12-3/TRBV12-4,-,-,TRBJ2-7,TGTGCCAGCAGTCCTCAGGATTTCTCCTACGAGCAGTACTTC,CASSPQDFSYEQYF
TRBV20-1,many,TRBD2,TRBJ2-7,TGCAGTGCTAGGGGACTAGCGGACTCCTACGAGCAGTACTTC,CSARGLADSYEQYF
TRBV9,few,-,TRBJ1-4,TGTGCCAGCAGCGCTCGAGGAGGAGGGTCTGAAAAACTGTTTTTT,CASSARGGGSEKLFF
TRBV7-9,-,-,TRBJ2-1,TGTGCCAGCAGAAAAACAGGGCTCTCCTACAATGAGCAGTTCTTC,CASRKTGLSYNEQFF
TRBV11-2,many,-,TRBJ2-2,TGTGCCAGCAGCTTAGCATATCGCAGGGGGAACACCGGGGAGCTGTTTTTT,CASSLAYRRGNTGELFF
TRBV20-1,many,-,TRBJ2-1,TGCAGTGCTAAGTTAGATATTGAGCAGTTCTTC,CSAKLDIEQFF
TRBV18,many,-,TRBJ2-3,TGTGCCAGCTCACCACTCAGTACCACAGATACGCAGTATTTT,CASSPLSTTDTQYF
TRBV6-2/TRBV6-3,-,TRBD1,TRBJ2-7,TGTGCCAGCAGTTACGGGGGACAGGGGGCCTACGAGCAGTACTTC,CASSYGGQGAYEQYF
TRBV20-1,many,-,TRBJ2-1,TGCAGTGCTAGAGATGGCAGATTCCTAAACAATGAGCAGTTCTTC,CSARDGRFLNNEQFF
TRBV5-1,many,-,TRBJ1-6,TGCGCCAGCAGCTTTGGGGACCCTGGAGATTCACCCCTCCACTTT,CASSFGDPGDSPLHF
TRBV2,many,-,TRBJ2-7,TGTGCCAGCAGTGAACGGGCCTACGAGCAGTACTTC,CASSERAYEQYF
TRBV20-1,-,-,TRBJ2-1,TGCAGTGCTAGAGATGGGATTTCCTCCTACAATGAGCAGTTCTTC,CSARDGISSYNEQFF
TRBV20-1,many,TRBD2,TRBJ2-7,TGCAGTGCTAGAGGGGACTACATCTACGAGCAGTACTTC,CSARGDYIYEQYF
TRBV7-9,many,TRBD2,TRBJ2-1,TGTGCCAGCAGTGATAGCGGGAGCTACAATGAGCAGTTCTTC,CASSDSGSYNEQFF
TRBV12-3/TRBV12-4,-,TRBD1,TRBJ1-2,TGTGCCAGCCGTCTACCCGGGACAGGGCGGCTCTATGGCTACACCTTC,CASRLPGTGRLYGYTF
TRBV12-3/TRBV12-4,many,TRBD1,TRBJ1-5,TGTGCCAGCAGTTTCCCCTCAGGGGGTAATAATCAGCCCCAGCATTTT,CASSFPSGGNNQPQHF
TRBV7-2,many,-,TRBJ1-1,TGTGCCAGCAGCTTAGAGGCGAACACTGAAGCTTTCTTT,CASSLEANTEAFF
TRBV5-1,-,-,TRBJ1-2,TGCGCCAGCAGCTTCGGGACGGCGAGGGATGGCTACACCTTC,CASSFGTARDGYTF
TRBV2,many,-,TRBJ1-1,TGTGCCAGACAGGGAAACACTGAAGCTTTCTTT,CARQGNTEAFF
TRBV12-3/TRBV12-4,many,-,TRBJ1-1,TGTGCCAGCAGTCCCGGGACACCGAACACTGAAGCTTTCTTT,CASSPGTPNTEAFF
TRBV12-3/TRBV12-4,-,TRBD1,TRBJ1-4,TGTGCCAGCAGGGACAGGGAGGATAATGAAAAACTGTTTTTT,CASRDREDNEKLFF
TRBV14,-,TRBD1,TRBJ1-1,TGTGCCAGCAGCCAAGATCCCGGACAGGCGAACACTGAAGCTTTCTTT,CASSQDPGQANTEAFF
TRBV5-1,many,TRBD1,TRBJ2-1,TGCGCCAGCAGCTTGGAAACGGGACAGCTTTACAATGAGCAGTTCTTC,CASSLETGQLYNEQFF
TRBV27,many,TRBD1,TRBJ1-2,TGTGCCAGCAGTCCCAGGGGGCGCGACTATGGCTACACCTTC,CASSPRGRDYGYTF
TRBV19,many,TRBD1,TRBJ2-1,TGTGCCAGTAGTACACCTACAGGGGGAACCTACAATGAGCAGTTCTTC,CASSTPTGGTYNEQFF
TRBV7-9,-,-,TRBJ2-7,TGTGCCAGCAGCCCCGTAACAGATTCTTACGAGCAGTACTTC,CASSPVTDSYEQYF
TRBV2,many,TRBD2,TRBJ2-3,TGTGCCAGCAGCTCTAGCGGGAGGACTATTAGCACAGATACGCAGTATTTT,CASSSSGRTISTDTQYF
TRBV28,many,TRBD2,TRBJ2-3,TGTGCCAGCGGGACTCTAGCGGGAGGAGGGTCAGATACGCAGTATTTT,CASGTLAGGGSDTQYF
TRBV20-1,few,-,TRBJ1-4,TGCAGTGCTAGAGATAAGGGATTCCTCGTCGGAGCAACTAATGAAAAACTGTTTTTT,CSARDKGFLVGATNEKLFF
TRBV20-1,-,TRBD1,TRBJ2-7,TGCAGTTCAAGGGGGCTTGCGTACGAGCAGTACTTC,CSSRGLAYEQYF
TRBV27,few,TRBD1,TRBJ1-5,TGTGCCAGCAGTTTCGGGACAGGGGGGAATCAGCCCCAGCATTTT,CASSFGTGGNQPQHF
TRBV9,many,-,TRBJ2-1,TGTGCCAGCAGCGTAGTGGGGGATACGGGGGAGCAGTTCTTC,CASSVVGDTGEQFF
TRBV7-8,many,-,TRBJ1-5,TGTGCCAGCAGCTTAGCCCTATTCGGGTTGTTTAGCAATCAGCCCCAGCATTTT,CASSLALFGLFSNQPQHF
TRBV12-3/TRBV12-4,-,TRBD1,TRBJ1-2,TGTGCCAGCAGTCCGGCGGACAGGGACTCCACCTATGGCTACACCTTC,CASSPADRDSTYGYTF
TRBV5-1,-,TRBD2,TRBJ2-1,TGCGCCAGCAGCTTGGCCCAGGGACTAGCGGTCTCCTACAATGAGCAGTTCTTC,CASSLAQGLAVSYNEQFF
TRBV6-2/TRBV6-3,many,-,TRBJ1-5,TGTGCCAGCAGTGGACAGACCGATAGCAATCAGCCCCAGCATTTT,CASSGQTDSNQPQHF
TRBV18,many,TRBD2,TRBJ2-7,TGTGCCAGCTCCCGGATTGAGGTTGGCGGGAGTAGCGAGCAGTACTTC,CASSRIEVGGSSEQYF
TRBV10-3,few,TRBD2,TRBJ2-5,TGTGCCATCAGTCCGGGACTAGCGGGAGGAAAGACCCAGTACTTC,CAISPGLAGGKTQYF
TRBV2,many,-,TRBJ1-4,TGTGCCAGCAGTCAGCTGACAGGAACTAATGAAAAACTGTTTTTT,CASSQLTGTNEKLFF
TRBV20-1,many,TRBD1,TRBJ1-1,TGCAGTGCTTGGGGGGGACAGTTAGGCACTGAAGCTTTCTTT,CSAWGGQLGTEAFF
TRBV5-1,-,-,TRBJ1-1,TGCGCCAGCAGCTTGTATGGACAGAGGAACACTGAAGCTTTCTTT,CASSLYGQRNTEAFF
TRBV7-9,many,TRBD2,TRBJ2-2,TGTGCCAGCAGCTTAGCGCCTCGCGGGAGGACCGACGGGGAGCTGTTTTTT,CASSLAPRGRTDGELFF
TRBV10-1,many,-,TRBJ2-1,TGCGCCAGCAGTGCCCACCTCGATGAGCAGTTCTTC,CASSAHLDEQFF
TRBV7-2,many,-,TRBJ1-1,TGTGCCAGCAGCTTAGTAAAGATGAACACTGAAGCTTTCTTT,CASSLVKMNTEAFF
TRBV7-9,-,-,TRBJ2-1,TGTGCCAGCAGATACCCCGGGACTTACAATGAGCAGTTCTTC,CASRYPGTYNEQFF
TRBV9,-,-,TRBJ2-7,TGTGCCAGCAGCCCGAACTCAGGGGTCCCTGGGGAGCGGTACTTC,CASSPNSGVPGERYF
TRBV6-1,many,-,TRBJ2-1,TGTGCCAGCAGTAACGTACAGCTTACCTACAATGAGCAGTTCTTC,CASSNVQLTYNEQFF
TRBV27,few,-,TRBJ2-7,TGTGCCAGCAGTACCAAGTTCCCCTACGAGCAGTACTTC,CASSTKFPYEQYF
TRBV6-5,-,-,TRBJ1-6,TGTGCCAGCAGTTACGGGGGGGTAGGTTCACCCCTCCACTTT,CASSYGGVGSPLHF
TRBV4-1,-,-,TRBJ2-2,TGCGCCAGCAGCCTGGGCCTCTCACCGGGGGAGCTGTTTTTT,CASSLGLSPGELFF